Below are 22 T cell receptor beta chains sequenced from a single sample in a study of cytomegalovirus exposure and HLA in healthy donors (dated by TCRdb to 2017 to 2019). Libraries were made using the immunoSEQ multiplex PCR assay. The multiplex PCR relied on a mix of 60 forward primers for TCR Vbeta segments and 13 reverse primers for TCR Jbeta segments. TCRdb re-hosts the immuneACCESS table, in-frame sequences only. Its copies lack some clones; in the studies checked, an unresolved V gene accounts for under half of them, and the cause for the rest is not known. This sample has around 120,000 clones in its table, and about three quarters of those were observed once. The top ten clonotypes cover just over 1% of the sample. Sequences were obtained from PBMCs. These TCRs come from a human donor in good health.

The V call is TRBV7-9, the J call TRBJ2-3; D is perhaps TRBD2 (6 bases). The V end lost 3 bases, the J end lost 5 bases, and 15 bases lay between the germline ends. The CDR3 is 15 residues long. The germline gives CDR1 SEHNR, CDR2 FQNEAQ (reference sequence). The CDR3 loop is CASSLSEGLGDTQYF. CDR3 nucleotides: TGTGCCAGCAGCTTGTCGGAGGGGCTGGGAGATACGCAGTATTTT.

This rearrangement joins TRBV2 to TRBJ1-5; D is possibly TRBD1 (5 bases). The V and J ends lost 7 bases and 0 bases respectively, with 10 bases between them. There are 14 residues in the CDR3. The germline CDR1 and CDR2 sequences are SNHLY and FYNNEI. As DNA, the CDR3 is TGTGCCAGCAATGGCAGGGCTAGCAATCAGCCCCAGCATTTT. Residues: CASNGRASNQPQHF. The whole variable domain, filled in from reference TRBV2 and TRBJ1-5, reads EPEVTQTPSHQVTQMGQEVILRCVPISNHLYFYWYRQILGQKVEFLVSFYNNEISEKSEIFDDQFSVERPDGSNFTLKIRSTKLEDSAMYFCASNGRASNQPQHFGDGTRLSIL.

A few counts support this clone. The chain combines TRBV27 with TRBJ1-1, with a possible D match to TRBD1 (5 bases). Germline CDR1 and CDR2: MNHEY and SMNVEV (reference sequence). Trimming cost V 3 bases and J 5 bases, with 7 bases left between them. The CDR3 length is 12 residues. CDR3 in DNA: TGTGCCAGCAGTTTCCGGGGGACTGAAGCTTTCTTT. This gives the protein CASSFRGTEAFF.

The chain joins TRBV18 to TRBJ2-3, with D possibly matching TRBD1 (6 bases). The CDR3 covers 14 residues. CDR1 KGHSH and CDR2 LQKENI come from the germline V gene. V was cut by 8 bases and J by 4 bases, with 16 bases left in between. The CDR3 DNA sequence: TGTGCCAGCGCGGTAACACAGGGTTCAGATACGCAGTATTTT. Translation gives CASAVTQGSDTQYF.

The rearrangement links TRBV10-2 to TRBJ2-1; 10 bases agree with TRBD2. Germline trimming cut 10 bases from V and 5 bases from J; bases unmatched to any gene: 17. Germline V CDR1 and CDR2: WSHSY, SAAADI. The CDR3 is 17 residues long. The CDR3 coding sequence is TGCGCCACCGCGAAGGATAGCGGGGGGTTTATAAACAATGAGCAGTTCTTC. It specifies CATAKDSGGFINNEQFF.

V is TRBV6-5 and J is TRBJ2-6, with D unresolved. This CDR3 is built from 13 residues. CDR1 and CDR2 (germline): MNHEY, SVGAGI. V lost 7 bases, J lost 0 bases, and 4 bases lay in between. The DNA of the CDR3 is TGTGCCAGCACCAGCTCTGGGGCCAACGTCCTGACTTTC. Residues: CASTSSGANVLTF.

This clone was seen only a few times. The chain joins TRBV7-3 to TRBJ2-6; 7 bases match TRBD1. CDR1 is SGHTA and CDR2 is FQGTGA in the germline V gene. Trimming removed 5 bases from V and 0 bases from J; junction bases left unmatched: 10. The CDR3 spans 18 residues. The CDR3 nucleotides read TGTGCCAGCAGCCCGTCGGGACAGCATATCTCTGGGGCCAACGTCCTGACTTTC. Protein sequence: CASSPSGQHISGANVLTF.

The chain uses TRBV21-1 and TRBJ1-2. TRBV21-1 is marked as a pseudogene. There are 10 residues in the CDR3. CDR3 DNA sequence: TGTGCCCGACATGGAGGTGGCTACACCTTC. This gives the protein CARHGGGYTF.

CDR3 region: CASSVGRGTEQYF. CDR3 bases: TGTGCCAGCAGCGTAGGGCGGGGGACCGAGCAGTACTTC. This sequence joins TRBV9 and TRBJ2-7, with 7 bases lining up with TRBD2. The CDR3 contains 13 residues. Germline values: CDR1 SGDLS, CDR2 YYNGEE. Losses at the gene ends were 0 bases for V and 6 bases for J; bases not matched to a gene: 3.

The CDR3 reads CSVESSGDEQYF. As DNA, the CDR3 is TGCAGCGTTGAAAGCTCAGGGGACGAGCAGTACTTC. The gene calls are TRBV29-1 and TRBJ2-7, with a tentative D call TRBD1 (6 bases). The CDR3 totals 12 residues. V shed 2 bases and J shed 5 bases, with 10 bases lying between them. Germline V gives CDR1 SQVTM, CDR2 ANQGSEA.

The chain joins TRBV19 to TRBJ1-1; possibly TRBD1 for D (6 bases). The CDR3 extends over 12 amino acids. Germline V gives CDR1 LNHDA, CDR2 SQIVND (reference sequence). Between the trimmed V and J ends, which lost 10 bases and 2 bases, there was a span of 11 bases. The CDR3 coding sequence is TGTGCCATCCAACAGGGAAACACTGAAGCTTTCTTT. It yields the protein CAIQQGNTEAFF.

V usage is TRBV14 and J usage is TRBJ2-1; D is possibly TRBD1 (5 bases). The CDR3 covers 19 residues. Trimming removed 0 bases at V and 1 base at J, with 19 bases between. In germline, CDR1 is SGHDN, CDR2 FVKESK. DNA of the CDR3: TGTGCCAGCAGCCAAGAAGTCCGGAAGGGGTTGGTTTCCTACAATGAGCAGTTCTTC. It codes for CASSQEVRKGLVSYNEQFF.

CDR3 sequence reads: CASRAGTGRLEQYF. Here the CDR3 DNA reads TGTGCCAGTCGAGCCGGGACAGGTCGTCTCGAGCAGTACTTC. This sequence joins TRBV28 and TRBJ2-7, with TRBD1 matching 8 bases. V lost 9 bases, J lost 6 bases, and 13 bases stayed unmatched. This CDR3 is built from 14 residues. From germline, CDR1 is MDHEN and CDR2 SYDVKM.

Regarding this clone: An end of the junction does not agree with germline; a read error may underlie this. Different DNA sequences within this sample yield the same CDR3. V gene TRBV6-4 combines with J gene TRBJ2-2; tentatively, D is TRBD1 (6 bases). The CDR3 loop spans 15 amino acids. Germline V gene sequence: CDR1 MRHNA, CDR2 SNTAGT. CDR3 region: CASSEGQMNTGELFF. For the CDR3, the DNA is TGTGCCAGCTCAGAAGGACAGATGAACACCGGGGAACTGTTTTTT.

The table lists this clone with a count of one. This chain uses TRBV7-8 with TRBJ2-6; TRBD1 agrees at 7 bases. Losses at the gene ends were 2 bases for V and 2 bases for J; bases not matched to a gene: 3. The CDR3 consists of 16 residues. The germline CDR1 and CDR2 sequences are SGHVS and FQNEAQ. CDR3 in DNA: TGTGCCAGCAGCTTAACCGACAGGGCTGGGGCCAACGTCCTGACTTTC. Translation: CASSLTDRAGANVLTF. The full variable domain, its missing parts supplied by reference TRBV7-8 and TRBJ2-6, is GAGVSQSPRYKVAKRGQDVALRCDPISGHVSLFWYQQALGQGPEFLTYFQNEAQLDKSGLPSDRFFAERPEGSVSTLKIQRTQQEDSAVYLCASSLTDRAGANVLTFGAGSRLTVL.

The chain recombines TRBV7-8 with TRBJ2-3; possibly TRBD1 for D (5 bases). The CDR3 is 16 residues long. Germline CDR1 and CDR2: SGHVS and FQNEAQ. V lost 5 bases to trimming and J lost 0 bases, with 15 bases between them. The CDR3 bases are TGTGCCAGCAGCCATGTACAGGAGATTAGCACAGATACGCAGTATTTT. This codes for CASSHVQEISTDTQYF.

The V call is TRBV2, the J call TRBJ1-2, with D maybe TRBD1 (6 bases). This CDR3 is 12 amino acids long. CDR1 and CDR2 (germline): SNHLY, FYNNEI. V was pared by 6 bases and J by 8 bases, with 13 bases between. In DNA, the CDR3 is TGTGCCAGCAGATCAGGGGAGTGGGGCTACACCTTC. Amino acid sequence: CASRSGEWGYTF. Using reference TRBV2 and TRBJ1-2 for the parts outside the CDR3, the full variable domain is EPEVTQTPSHQVTQMGQEVILRCVPISNHLYFYWYRQILGQKVEFLVSFYNNEISEKSEIFDDQFSVERPDGSNFTLKIRSTKLEDSAMYFCASRSGEWGYTFGSGTRLTVV.

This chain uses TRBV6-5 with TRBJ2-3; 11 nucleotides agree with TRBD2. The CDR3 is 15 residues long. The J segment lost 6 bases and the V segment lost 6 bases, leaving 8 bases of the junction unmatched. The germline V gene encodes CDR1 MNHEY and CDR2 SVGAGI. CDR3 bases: TGTGCCAGCAGGCGTAGCGGGGGGGCCTGGGATACGCAGTATTTT. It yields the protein CASRRSGGAWDTQYF.

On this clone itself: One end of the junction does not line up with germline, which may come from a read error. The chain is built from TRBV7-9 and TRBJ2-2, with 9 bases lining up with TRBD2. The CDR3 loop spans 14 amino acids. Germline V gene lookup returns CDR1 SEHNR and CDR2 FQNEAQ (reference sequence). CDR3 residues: CASNLAGAGRELFF. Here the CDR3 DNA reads TGTGCCAGCAACTTAGCGGGGGCCGGCCGGGAGCTGTTTTTT.

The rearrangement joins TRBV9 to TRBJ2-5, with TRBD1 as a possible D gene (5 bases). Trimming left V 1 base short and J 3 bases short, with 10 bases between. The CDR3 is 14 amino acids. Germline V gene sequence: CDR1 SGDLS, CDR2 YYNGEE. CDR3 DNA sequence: TGTGCCAGCAGCGTACATCCCAGGGAAGAGACCCAGTACTTC. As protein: CASSVHPREETQYF.

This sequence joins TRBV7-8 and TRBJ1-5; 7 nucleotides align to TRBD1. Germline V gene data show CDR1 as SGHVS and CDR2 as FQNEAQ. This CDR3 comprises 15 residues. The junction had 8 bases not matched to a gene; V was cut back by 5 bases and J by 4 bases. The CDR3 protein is CASSADRVLNQPQHF. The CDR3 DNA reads TGTGCCAGCAGCGCAGACAGGGTACTTAATCAGCCCCAGCATTTT. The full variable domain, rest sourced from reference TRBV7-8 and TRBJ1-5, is GAGVSQSPRYKVAKRGQDVALRCDPISGHVSLFWYQQALGQGPEFLTYFQNEAQLDKSGLPSDRFFAERPEGSVSTLKIQRTQQEDSAVYLCASSADRVLNQPQHFGDGTRLSIL.

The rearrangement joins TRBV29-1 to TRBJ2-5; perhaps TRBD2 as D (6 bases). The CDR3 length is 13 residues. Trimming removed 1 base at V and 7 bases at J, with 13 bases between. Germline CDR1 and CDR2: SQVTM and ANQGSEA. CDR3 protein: CSVEAASAVTQYF. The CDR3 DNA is TGCAGCGTTGAAGCTGCTAGCGCCGTGACCCAGTACTTC. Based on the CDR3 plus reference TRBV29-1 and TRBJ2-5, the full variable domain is SAVISQKPSRDICQRGTSLTIQCQVDSQVTMMFWYRQQPGQSLTLIATANQGSEATYESGFVIDKFPISRPNLTFSTLTVSNMSPEDSSIYLCSVEAASAVTQYFGPGTRLLVL.